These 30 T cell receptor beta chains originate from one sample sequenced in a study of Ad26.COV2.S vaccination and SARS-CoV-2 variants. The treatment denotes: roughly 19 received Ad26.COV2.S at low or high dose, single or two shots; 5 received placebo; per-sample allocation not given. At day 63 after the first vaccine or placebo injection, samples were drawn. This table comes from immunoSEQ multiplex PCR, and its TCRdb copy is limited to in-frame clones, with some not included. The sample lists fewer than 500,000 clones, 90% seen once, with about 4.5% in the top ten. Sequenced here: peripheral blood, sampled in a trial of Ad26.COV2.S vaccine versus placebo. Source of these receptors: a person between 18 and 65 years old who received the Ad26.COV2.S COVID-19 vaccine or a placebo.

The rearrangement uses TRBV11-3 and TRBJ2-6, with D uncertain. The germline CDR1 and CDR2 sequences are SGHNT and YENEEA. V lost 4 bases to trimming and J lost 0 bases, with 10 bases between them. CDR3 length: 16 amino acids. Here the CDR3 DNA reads TGTGCCAGCAGCTACCCGTCGAACTCTGGGGCCAACGTCCTGACTTTC. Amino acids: CASSYPSNSGANVLTF.

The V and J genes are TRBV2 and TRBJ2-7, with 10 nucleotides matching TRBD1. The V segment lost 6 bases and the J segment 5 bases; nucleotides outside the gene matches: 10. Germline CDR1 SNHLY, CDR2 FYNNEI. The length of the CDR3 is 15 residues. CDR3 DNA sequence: TGTGCCAGCAGACCCGGGACAGGGGTTATCAACGAGCAGTACTTC. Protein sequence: CASRPGTGVINEQYF.

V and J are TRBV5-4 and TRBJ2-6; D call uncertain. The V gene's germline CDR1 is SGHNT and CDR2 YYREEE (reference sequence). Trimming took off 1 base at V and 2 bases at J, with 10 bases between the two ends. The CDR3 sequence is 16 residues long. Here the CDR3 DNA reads TGTGCCAGCAGCTTGTCCGCGCCGGCTGGGGCCAACGTCCTGACTTTC. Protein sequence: CASSLSAPAGANVLTF.

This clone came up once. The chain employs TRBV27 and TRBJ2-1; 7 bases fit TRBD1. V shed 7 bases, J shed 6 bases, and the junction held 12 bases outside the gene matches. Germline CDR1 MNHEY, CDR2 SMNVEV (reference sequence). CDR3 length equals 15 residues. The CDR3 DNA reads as TGTGCCAGCACGCTAGACAGGGCGAATTTCAATGAGCAGTTCTTC. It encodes CASTLDRANFNEQFF.

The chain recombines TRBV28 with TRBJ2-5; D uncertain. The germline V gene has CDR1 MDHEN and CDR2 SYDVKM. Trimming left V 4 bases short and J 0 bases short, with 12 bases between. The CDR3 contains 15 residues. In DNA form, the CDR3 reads TGTGCCAGCAGTTCACCACGGACGCACCAAGAGACCCAGTACTTC. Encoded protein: CASSSPRTHQETQYF.

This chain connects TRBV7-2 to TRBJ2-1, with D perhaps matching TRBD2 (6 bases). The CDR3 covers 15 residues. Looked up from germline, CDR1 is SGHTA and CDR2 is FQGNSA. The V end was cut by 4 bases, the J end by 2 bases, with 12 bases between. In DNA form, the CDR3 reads TGTGCCAGCAGCTACGGGAGTATCCCCTACAATGAGCAGTTCTTC. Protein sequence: CASSYGSIPYNEQFF.

The CDR3 DNA follows: TGCGCCAGCAGCCAAGTCCGAGCGGGAGCCCTCTACGAGCAGTACTTC. It specifies CASSQVRAGALYEQYF. The rearrangement links TRBV4-3 to TRBJ2-7; 8 bases are shared with TRBD2. Losses at the gene ends were 1 base for V and 3 bases for J; bases not matched to a gene: 8. The CDR3 spans 16 residues. The germline gives CDR1 LGHNA, CDR2 YSLEER.

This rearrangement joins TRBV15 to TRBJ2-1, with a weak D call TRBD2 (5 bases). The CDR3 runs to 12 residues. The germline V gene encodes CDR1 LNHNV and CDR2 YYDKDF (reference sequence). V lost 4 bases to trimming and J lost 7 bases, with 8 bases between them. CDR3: CATSKRGNEQFF. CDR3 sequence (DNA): TGTGCCACCAGCAAGAGAGGGAATGAGCAGTTCTTC.

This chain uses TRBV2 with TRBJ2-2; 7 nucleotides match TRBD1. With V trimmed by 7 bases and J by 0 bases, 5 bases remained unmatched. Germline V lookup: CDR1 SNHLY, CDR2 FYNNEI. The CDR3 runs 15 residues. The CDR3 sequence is CASNLDRANTGELFF. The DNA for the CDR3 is TGTGCCAGCAACCTTGACAGGGCGAACACCGGGGAGCTGTTTTTT.

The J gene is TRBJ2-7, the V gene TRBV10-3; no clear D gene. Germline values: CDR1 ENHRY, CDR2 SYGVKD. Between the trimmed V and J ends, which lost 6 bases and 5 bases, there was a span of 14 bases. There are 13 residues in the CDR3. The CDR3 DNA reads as TGTGCCATCAGCACCCTGAACGAGGACGAGCAGTACTTC. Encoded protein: CAISTLNEDEQYF.

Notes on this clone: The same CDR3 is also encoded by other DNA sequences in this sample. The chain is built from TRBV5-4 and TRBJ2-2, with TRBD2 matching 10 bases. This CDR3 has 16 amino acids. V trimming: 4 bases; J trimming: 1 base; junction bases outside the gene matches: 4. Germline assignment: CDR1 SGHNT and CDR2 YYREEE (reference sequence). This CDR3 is CASSSRTSGNTGELFF. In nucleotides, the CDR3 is TGTGCCAGCAGCAGCCGGACTAGCGGGAACACCGGGGAGCTGTTTTTT.

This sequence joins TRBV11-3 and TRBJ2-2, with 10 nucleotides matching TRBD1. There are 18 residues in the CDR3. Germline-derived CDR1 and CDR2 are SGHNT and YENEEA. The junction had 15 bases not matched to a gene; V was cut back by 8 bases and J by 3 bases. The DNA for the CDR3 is TGTGCCAGCCGACCGGGACAGGGGAGAATGGGCGACACCGGGGAGCTGTTTTTT. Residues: CASRPGQGRMGDTGELFF.

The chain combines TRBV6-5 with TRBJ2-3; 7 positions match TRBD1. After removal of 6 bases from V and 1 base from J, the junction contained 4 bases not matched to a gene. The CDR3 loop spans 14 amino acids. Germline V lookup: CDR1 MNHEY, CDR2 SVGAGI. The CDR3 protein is CASRAGQGTDTQYF. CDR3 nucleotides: TGTGCCAGCAGGGCAGGACAGGGCACAGATACGCAGTATTTT.

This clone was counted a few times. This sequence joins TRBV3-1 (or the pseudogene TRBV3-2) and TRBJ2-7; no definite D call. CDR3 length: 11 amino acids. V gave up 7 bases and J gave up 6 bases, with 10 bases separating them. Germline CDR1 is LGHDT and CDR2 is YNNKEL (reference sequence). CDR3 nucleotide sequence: TGTGCCAGCACCGAAGGTGGCGAGCAGTACTTC. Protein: CASTEGGEQYF.

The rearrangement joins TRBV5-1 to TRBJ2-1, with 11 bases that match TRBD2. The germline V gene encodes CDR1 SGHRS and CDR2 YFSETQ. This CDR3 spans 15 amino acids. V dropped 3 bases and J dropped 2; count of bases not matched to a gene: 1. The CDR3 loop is CASSSTSGTYNEQFF. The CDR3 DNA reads TGCGCCAGCAGCTCGACTAGCGGGACCTACAATGAGCAGTTCTTC.

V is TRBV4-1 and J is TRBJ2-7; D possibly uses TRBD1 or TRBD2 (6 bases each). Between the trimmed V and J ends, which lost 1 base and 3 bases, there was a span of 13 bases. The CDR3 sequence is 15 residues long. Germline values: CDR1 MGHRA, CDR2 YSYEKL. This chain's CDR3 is CASSQAQGGSYEQYF. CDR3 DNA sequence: TGCGCCAGCAGCCAAGCACAGGGAGGAAGCTACGAGCAGTACTTC.

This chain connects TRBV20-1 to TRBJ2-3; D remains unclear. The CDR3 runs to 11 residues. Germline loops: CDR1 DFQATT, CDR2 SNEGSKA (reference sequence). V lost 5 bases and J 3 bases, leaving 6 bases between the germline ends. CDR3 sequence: CSAPKTDTQYF. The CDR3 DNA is TGCAGTGCTCCAAAAACAGATACGCAGTATTTT.

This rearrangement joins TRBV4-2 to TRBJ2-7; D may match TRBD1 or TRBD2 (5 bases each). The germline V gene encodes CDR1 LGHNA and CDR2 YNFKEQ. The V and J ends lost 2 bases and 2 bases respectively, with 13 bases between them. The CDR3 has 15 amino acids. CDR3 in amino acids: CASSQPGTQTYEQYF. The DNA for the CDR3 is TGTGCCAGCAGCCAACCCGGGACCCAGACCTACGAGCAGTACTTC.

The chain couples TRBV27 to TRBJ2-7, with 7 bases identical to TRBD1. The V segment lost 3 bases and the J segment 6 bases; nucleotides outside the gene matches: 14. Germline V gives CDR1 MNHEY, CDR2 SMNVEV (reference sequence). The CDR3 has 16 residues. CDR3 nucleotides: TGTGCCAGCAGTTTTCACCCGACAGGGCCAACTTTCGAGCAGTACTTC. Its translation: CASSFHPTGPTFEQYF.

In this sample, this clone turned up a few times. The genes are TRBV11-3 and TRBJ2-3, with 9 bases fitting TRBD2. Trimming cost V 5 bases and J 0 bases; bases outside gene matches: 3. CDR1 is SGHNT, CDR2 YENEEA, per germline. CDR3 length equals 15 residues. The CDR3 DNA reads TGTGCCAGCAGCCCCGGACTAGCGAGCACAGATACGCAGTATTTT. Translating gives CASSPGLASTDTQYF.

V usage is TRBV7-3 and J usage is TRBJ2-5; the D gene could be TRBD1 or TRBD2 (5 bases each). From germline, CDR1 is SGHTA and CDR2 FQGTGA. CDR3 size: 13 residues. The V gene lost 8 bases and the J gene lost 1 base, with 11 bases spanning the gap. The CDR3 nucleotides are TGTGCCAGCTCGAGGGGCTCCCAAGAGACCCAGTACTTC. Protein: CASSRGSQETQYF.

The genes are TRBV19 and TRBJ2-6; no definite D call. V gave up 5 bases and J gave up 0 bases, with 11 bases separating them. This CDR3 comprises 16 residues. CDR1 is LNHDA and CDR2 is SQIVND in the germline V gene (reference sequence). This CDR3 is CASSPTGSSGANVLTF. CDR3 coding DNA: TGTGCCAGTAGTCCGACCGGTAGCTCTGGGGCCAACGTCCTGACTTTC.

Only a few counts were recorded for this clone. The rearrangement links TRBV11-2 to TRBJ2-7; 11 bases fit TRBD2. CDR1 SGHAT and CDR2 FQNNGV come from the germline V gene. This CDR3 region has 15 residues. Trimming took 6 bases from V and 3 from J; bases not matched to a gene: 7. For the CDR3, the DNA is TGTGCCAGCAGGCCCGGGACTAGCGGATACTACGAGCAGTACTTC. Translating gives CASRPGTSGYYEQYF. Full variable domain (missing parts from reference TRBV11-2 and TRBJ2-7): EAGVAQSPRYKIIEKRQSVAFWCNPISGHATLYWYQQILGQGPKLLIQFQNNGVVDDSQLPKDRFSAERLKGVDSTLKIQPAKLEDSAVYLCASRPGTSGYYEQYFGPGTRLTVT.

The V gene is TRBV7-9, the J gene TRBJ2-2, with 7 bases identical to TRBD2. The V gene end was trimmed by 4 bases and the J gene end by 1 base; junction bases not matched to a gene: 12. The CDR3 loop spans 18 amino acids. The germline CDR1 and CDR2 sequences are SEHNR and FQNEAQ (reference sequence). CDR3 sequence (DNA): TGTGCCAGCAGCTCCCTGGGGTGGAGCGGGGAGAACACCGGGGAGCTGTTTTTT. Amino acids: CASSSLGWSGENTGELFF.

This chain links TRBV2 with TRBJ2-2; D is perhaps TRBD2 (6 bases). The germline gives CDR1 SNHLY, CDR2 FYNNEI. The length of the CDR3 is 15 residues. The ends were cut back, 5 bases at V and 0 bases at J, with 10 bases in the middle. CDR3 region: CASSRTNTNTGELFF. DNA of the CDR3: TGTGCCAGCAGTCGGACTAACACGAACACCGGGGAGCTGTTTTTT.

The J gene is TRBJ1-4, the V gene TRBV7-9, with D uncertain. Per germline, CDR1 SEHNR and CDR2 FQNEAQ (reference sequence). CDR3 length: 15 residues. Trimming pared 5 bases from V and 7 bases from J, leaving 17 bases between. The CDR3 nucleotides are TGTGCCAGCAGCCCGTCGGGAGGATCGACTGAAAAACTGTTTTTT. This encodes CASSPSGGSTEKLFF.

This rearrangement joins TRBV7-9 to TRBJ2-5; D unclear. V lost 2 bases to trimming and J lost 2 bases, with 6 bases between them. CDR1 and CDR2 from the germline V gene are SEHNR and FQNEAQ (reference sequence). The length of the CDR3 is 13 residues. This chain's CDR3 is CASSLNRQETQYF. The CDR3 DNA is TGTGCCAGCAGCTTAAACCGACAAGAGACCCAGTACTTC.

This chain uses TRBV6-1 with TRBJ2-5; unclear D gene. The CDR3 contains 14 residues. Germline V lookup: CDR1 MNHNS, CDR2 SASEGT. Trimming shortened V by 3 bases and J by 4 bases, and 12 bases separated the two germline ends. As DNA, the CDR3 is TGTGCCAGCAGTGAGAATCGGCTAGGAGAGACCCAGTACTTC. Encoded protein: CASSENRLGETQYF.

The CDR3 nucleotides are TGTGCCAGCAGCTCAGGACTAGCGGGAGGGGCCCAAGAGACCCAGTACTTC. Translating it yields CASSSGLAGGAQETQYF. The rearrangement uses TRBV7-9 and TRBJ2-5, with 15 nucleotides matching TRBD2. V was clipped by 4 bases and J by 1 base; unmatched bases: 4. The CDR3 is made up of 17 amino acids. Germline V lookup: CDR1 SEHNR, CDR2 FQNEAQ (reference sequence).

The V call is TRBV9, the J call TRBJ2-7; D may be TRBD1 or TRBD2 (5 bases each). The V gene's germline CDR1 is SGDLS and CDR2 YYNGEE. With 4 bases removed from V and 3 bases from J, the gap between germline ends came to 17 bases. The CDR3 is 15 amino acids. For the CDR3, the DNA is TGTGCCAGCAGCCCACGTGAGGGGCGGTACTACGAGCAGTACTTC. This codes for CASSPREGRYYEQYF.